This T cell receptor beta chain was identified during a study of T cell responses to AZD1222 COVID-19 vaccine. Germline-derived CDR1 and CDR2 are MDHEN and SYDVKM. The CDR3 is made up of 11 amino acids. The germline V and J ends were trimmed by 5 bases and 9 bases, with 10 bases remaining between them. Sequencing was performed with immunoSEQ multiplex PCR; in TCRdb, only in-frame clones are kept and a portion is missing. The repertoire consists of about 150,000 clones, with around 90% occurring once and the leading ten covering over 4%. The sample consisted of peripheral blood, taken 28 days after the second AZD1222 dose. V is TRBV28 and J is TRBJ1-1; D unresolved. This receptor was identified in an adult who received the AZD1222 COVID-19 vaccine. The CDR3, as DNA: TGTGCCAGCAGTACTACCATAAAAGCTTTCTTT. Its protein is CASSTTIKAFF.